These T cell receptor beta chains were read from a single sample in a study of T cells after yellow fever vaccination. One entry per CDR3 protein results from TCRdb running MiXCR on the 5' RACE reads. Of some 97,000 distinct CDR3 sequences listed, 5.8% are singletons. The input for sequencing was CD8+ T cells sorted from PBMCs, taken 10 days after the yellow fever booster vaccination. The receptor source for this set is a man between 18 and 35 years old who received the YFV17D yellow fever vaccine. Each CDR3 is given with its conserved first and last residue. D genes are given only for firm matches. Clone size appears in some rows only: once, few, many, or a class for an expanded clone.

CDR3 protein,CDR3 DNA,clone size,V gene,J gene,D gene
CASSQEEGGYGYTF,TGTGCCAGCAGCCAAGAGGAAGGTGGCTATGGCTACACCTTC,few,TRBV4-2,TRBJ1-2,.
CASSSRGGGFYEQYF,TGTGCCAGCAGCTCGCGGGGCGGGGGGTTCTACGAGCAGTACTTC,few,TRBV7-8,TRBJ2-7,TRBD2
CASSLKPGLAGGRTGELFF,TGTGCCAGCAGCTTGAAGCCGGGACTAGCGGGGGGGCGCACCGGGGAGCTGTTTTTT,few,TRBV7-9,TRBJ2-2,TRBD2
CASSNVCITEAFF,TGTGCCAGCAGCAATGTATGCATCACTGAAGCTTTCTTT,many,TRBV21-1,TRBJ1-1,.
CASSHTEKETQYF,TGTGCCAGCAGCCATACGGAGAAAGAGACCCAGTACTTC,few,TRBV12-3/TRBV12-4,TRBJ2-5,.
CASKGPFSYNEQFF,TGTGCCAGCAAGGGCCCATTCTCCTACAATGAGCAGTTCTTC,few,TRBV5-6,TRBJ2-1,.
CASSPAISGTGNTEAFF,TGCGCCAGCAGCCCGGCGATCTCCGGGACGGGGAACACTGAAGCTTTCTTT,.,TRBV5-1,TRBJ1-1,.
CASSYSVTGNGSPLHF,TGTGCCAGCAGTTACTCGGTAACGGGGAACGGATCACCCCTCCACTTT,.,TRBV6-5,TRBJ1-6,.
CAIRTGGNTEAFF,TGTGCCATCAGGACAGGGGGGAACACTGAAGCTTTCTTT,few,TRBV10-3,TRBJ1-1,TRBD1
CATSREEGYEKLFF,TGTGCCACCAGCAGAGAGGAGGGTTATGAAAAACTGTTTTTT,.,TRBV15,TRBJ1-4,.
CSVEEGQGGEQYF,TGCAGCGTTGAAGAGGGACAGGGAGGCGAGCAGTACTTC,few,TRBV29-1,TRBJ2-7,TRBD1
CASSLGQGAGQPQHF,TGTGCCAGCAGCTTGGGGCAGGGGGCTGGACAGCCCCAGCATTTT,.,TRBV5-8,TRBJ1-5,TRBD1